Below are 26 T cell receptor beta chains sequenced from a single sample in a study of CXCR3-negative and CXCR3-positive naive CD8 T cells. Through 5' RACE with UMI labels, the TRB cDNA libraries were prepared. From the 5' RACE reads, TCRdb lists one entry per CDR3 protein and no DNA. This sample lists some 140,000 distinct CDR3 sequences; its ten largest clones have just under 0.5%. Their antigen targets remain unknown. Study observations and caveats: Against CXCR3-negative naive cells, CXCR3-positive naive cells showed more hydrophobic TRB CDR3s.

What was sequenced was naive CXCR3+ CD8+ T cells from blood. Subset given: CD45RO-CCR7+CD27+CD95- naive CD8+ T cells expressing CXCR3 (TNR3+). These receptors all stem from a human donor in good health. Some clones in this sample may be carry-over from other donors' samples.

V is TRBV4-1 and J is TRBJ1-1; TCRdb gives TRBD1 as the D gene, but with no DNA this cannot be confirmed. The CDR3 has 14 residues. The germline V gene has CDR1 MGHRA and CDR2 YSYEKL. The CDR3 region is CASSQAGGDTEAFF.

The rearrangement uses TRBV12-3 or TRBV12-4 and TRBJ1-4; the D call of TRBD1 rests on TCRdb alone, since no DNA is present to check it. CDR3 length equals 15 residues. The CDR3 spells CASSIQGDDGGKLFF.

This chain uses TRBV5-1 with TRBJ1-1. The CDR3 covers 13 residues. Germline V gene sequence: CDR1 SGHRS, CDR2 YFSETQ. CDR3 region: CASSSDYNTEAFF.

The CDR3: CSARTPGGSEQFF. V is TRBV20-1 and J is TRBJ2-1; absent DNA, TCRdb's TRBD1 call cannot be checked. The CDR3 totals 13 residues. CDR1 and CDR2 from the germline V gene are DFQATT and SNEGSKA (reference sequence).

The chain has TRBV20-1 and TRBJ2-7; TCRdb's D call, TRBD1, is unchecked because there is no DNA. The CDR3 extends over 13 amino acids. CDR1 DFQATT and CDR2 SNEGSKA come from the germline V gene (reference sequence). The CDR3 is CSARDRATYEQYF.

The rearrangement joins TRBV15 to TRBJ1-2; TCRdb's assignment of TRBD1 cannot be checked, as there is no DNA. Germline V gene lookup returns CDR1 LNHNV and CDR2 YYDKDF (reference sequence). The CDR3 is made up of 14 amino acids. The chain's CDR3 is CATNPGTGLYGYTF.

J is TRBJ2-7 and V is TRBV6-2 or TRBV6-3; the TRBD1 assignment by TCRdb is unverifiable without DNA. This CDR3 region has 12 residues. CDR1 MNHEY and CDR2 SVGEGT come from the germline V gene. The CDR3 loop reads CASSYDSYEQYF.

The chain couples TRBV7-9 to TRBJ2-1; the TRBD1 assignment by TCRdb is unverifiable without DNA. Per germline, CDR1 SEHNR and CDR2 FQNEAQ (reference sequence). This CDR3 has 13 residues. CDR3 in amino acids: CASSPGQNNEQFF.

The chain is built from TRBV28 and TRBJ2-3; TCRdb picks TRBD1, but there is no DNA to check that call. The length of the CDR3 is 13 residues. The germline CDR1 and CDR2 sequences are MDHEN and SYDVKM. This CDR3 is CAKTTGHTDTQYF.

V is TRBV7-2 and J is TRBJ1-1; the D gene TCRdb calls, TRBD1, cannot be checked with no DNA. Germline-derived CDR1 and CDR2 are SGHTA and FQGNSA. The CDR3 totals 16 residues. The CDR3 sequence: CASSLERYTGITEAFF. Combining the CDR3 with reference TRBV7-2 and TRBJ1-1 gives the whole variable domain GAGVSQSPSNKVTEKGKDVELRCDPISGHTALYWYRQSLGQGLEFLIYFQGNSAPDKSGLPSDRFSAERTGGSVSTLTIQRTQQEDSAVYLCASSLERYTGITEAFFGQGTRLTVV.

The chain is built from TRBV5-4 and TRBJ2-7; no DNA is available, so the TRBD2 call from TCRdb remains unchecked. From germline, CDR1 is SGHNT and CDR2 YYREEE (reference sequence). The CDR3 is 14 residues long. CDR3 loop: CASSLGTSVYEQYF.

V usage is TRBV6-6 and J usage is TRBJ2-4; the TCRdb D gene call, TRBD1, has no DNA to confirm it. This CDR3 has 14 amino acids. The V gene's germline CDR1 is MNHNY and CDR2 SVGAGI (reference sequence). CDR3 sequence reads: CASSPGLEKNIQYF.

The V and J genes are TRBV5-1 and TRBJ2-7; TCRdb designates TRBD2, a call that cannot be tested without DNA. CDR1 SGHRS and CDR2 YFSETQ come from the germline V gene. The CDR3 spans 16 residues. The CDR3: CASSPLAGGSSYEQYF.

The J gene is TRBJ2-1, the V gene TRBV5-5. This CDR3 has 11 amino acids. The germline V gene has CDR1 SGHKS and CDR2 YYEKEE (reference sequence). The CDR3 sequence is CASSLDDEQFF.

The V call is TRBV14, the J call TRBJ2-2; absent DNA, TCRdb's TRBD1 call cannot be checked. The CDR3 extends over 15 amino acids. The germline CDR1 and CDR2 sequences are SGHDN and FVKESK. The CDR3 sequence: CASSKQGALTGELFF. The complete variable domain, with remaining parts taken from reference TRBV14 and TRBJ2-2, reads EAGVTQFPSHSVIEKGQTVTLRCDPISGHDNLYWYRRVMGKEIKFLLHFVKESKQDESGMPNNRFLAERTGGTYSTLKVQPAELEDSGVYFCASSKQGALTGELFFGEGSRLTVL.

This sequence joins TRBV7-9 and TRBJ1-1; as DNA is missing, the TRBD1 call by TCRdb cannot be tested. CDR1 and CDR2 (germline): SEHNR, FQNEAQ (reference sequence). This CDR3 has 14 amino acids. The CDR3 sequence is CASSYLTGDTEAFF. Full variable domain (missing parts from reference TRBV7-9 and TRBJ1-1): DTGVSQNPRHKITKRGQNVTFRCDPISEHNRLYWYRQTLGQGPEFLTYFQNEAQLEKSRLLSDRFSAERPKGSFSTLEIQRTEQGDSAMYLCASSYLTGDTEAFFGQGTRLTVV.

This chain links TRBV7-9 with TRBJ1-1. Germline lookup yields CDR1 SEHNR and CDR2 FQNEAQ (reference sequence). The length of the CDR3 is 11 residues. The CDR3 is CASRYISEAFF.

The chain is built from TRBV7-9 and TRBJ2-1. The CDR3 length is 15 residues. Germline CDR1 and CDR2: SEHNR and FQNEAQ (reference sequence). CDR3 region: CASSLEGAPYNEQFF.

The chain uses TRBV4-3 and TRBJ1-3. Germline V CDR1 and CDR2: LGHNA, YSLEER. The CDR3 runs to 15 residues. The CDR3 sequence is CASSQAGVSGNTIYF.

The chain couples TRBV11-2 to TRBJ2-3. This CDR3 region has 15 residues. Per the germline V gene, CDR1 is SGHAT and CDR2 is FQNNGV. CDR3 amino acids: CASSLGVSSADTQYF.

This chain uses TRBV7-9 with TRBJ2-7; absent DNA, TCRdb's TRBD1 call cannot be checked. The CDR3 contains 15 residues. Germline V gene sequence: CDR1 SEHNR, CDR2 FQNEAQ (reference sequence). This CDR3 is CASIRTGTGDHEQYF.

The CDR3 loop reads CASSVGDTNIQYF. The chain joins TRBV9 to TRBJ2-4. Germline assignment: CDR1 SGDLS and CDR2 YYNGEE. The CDR3 loop spans 13 amino acids.

This rearrangement joins TRBV28 to TRBJ2-5; TCRdb's D call, TRBD2, is unchecked because there is no DNA. Germline CDR1 MDHEN, CDR2 SYDVKM. CDR3 length: 16 amino acids. This CDR3 reads CASSSTPGLAVETQYF.

The chain links TRBV7-9 to TRBJ2-3. Germline values: CDR1 SEHNR, CDR2 FQNEAQ (reference sequence). The length of the CDR3 is 13 residues. This chain's CDR3 is CASSFSLDDTQYF.

V and J are TRBV4-3 and TRBJ2-7; TCRdb's D call, TRBD1, is unchecked because there is no DNA. Germline values: CDR1 LGHNA, CDR2 YSLEER. The CDR3 covers 16 residues. CDR3 sequence reads: CASSQDLDRVIYEQYF.

V usage is TRBV2 and J usage is TRBJ2-6; lacking DNA, the TRBD1 call made by TCRdb goes unchecked. The CDR3 consists of 15 residues. Germline CDR1 and CDR2: SNHLY and FYNNEI. CDR3 sequence: CASCGGLTGANVLTF.